The sequence of this T cell receptor (beta chain) was determined in a study of blood T cell repertoires in COVID-19. Study in general: Researchers got acute and convalescent COVID-19 samples from the United States, Italy and Spain.

Assay used: immunoSEQ multiplex PCR; TCRdb lists only in-frame clones, some missing. The table has 50,000 to 55,000 clones, approximately 90% seen once. The CDR3 consists of 15 residues. Germline CDR1 and CDR2: MGHDK and SYGVNS. After removal of 6 bases from V and 6 bases from J, the junction contained 10 bases not matched to a gene. The clonotype comes from an older man with acute or convalescent COVID-19. Material: peripheral blood. V and J are TRBV25-1 and TRBJ1-2; 10 bases fit TRBD1. CDR3 bases: TGTGCCAGCAGCCAAACTGCCGGGACAGGGGATGGCTACACCTTC. Its protein is CASSQTAGTGDGYTF.